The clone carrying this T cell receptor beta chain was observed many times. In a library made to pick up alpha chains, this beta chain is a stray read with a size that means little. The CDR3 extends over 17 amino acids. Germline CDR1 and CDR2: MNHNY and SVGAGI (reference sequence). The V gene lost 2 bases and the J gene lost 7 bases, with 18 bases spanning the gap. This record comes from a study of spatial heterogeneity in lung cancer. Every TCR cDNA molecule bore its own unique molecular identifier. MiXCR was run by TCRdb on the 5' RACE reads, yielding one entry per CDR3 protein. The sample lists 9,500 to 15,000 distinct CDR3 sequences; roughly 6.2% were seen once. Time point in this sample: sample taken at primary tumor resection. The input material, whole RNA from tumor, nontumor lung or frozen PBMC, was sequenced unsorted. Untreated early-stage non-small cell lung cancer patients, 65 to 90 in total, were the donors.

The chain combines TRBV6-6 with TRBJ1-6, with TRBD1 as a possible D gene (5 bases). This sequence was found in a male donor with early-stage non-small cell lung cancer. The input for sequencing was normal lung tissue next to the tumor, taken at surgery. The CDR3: CASSYEGRLGRNSPLHF. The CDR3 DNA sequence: TGTGCCAGCAGTTACGAAGGCAGGCTGGGGCGAAATTCACCCCTCCACTTT.